The clone carrying this TCR beta chain was seen only once. This record comes from a study of blood T cell repertoires in COVID-19. This CDR3 contains 13 residues. Germline lookup yields CDR1 KGHSH and CDR2 LQKENI. Trimming cost V 3 bases and J 8 bases; bases outside gene matches: 4. Clones were read by immunoSEQ multiplex PCR, and TCRdb kept only the in-frame ones, dropping some. Of some 380,000 clones in the sample, about 90% were seen once. The chain uses TRBV18 and TRBJ1-2; TRBD1 aligns across 9 bases. The source of this sequence is a man in his thirties or forties who had recovered from COVID-19. Sample: PBMCs or T cells enriched from blood (not recorded which). The CDR3: CASSPGTGKGYTF. CDR3 sequence (DNA): TGTGCCAGCTCACCCGGGACAGGGAAAGGCTACACCTTC.